The 5 T cell receptor beta chains presented below share a single source sample, sequenced in a study of T cell clones after liver transplantation. Assay: immunoSEQ multiplex PCR; the TCRdb copy retains only in-frame clones and omits some. The sample shows 93,000 or so clones, about 86% of them seen only once. Sequences were derived from CD4+ T cells from blood, sampled approximately 43 months after liver transplant. The receptors originated from a human patient who received a liver transplant. Some of these T cells may belong to the graft donor.

The genes are TRBV6-1 and TRBJ1-2, with D maybe TRBD1 (5 bases). This CDR3 has 14 amino acids. V gave up 7 bases and J gave up 0 bases, with 12 bases separating them. The germline V gene has CDR1 MNHNS and CDR2 SASEGT. CDR3 residues: CASILGDSNYGYTF. CDR3 nucleotides: TGTGCCAGCATATTGGGGGATTCTAACTATGGCTACACCTTC.

The chain recombines TRBV5-4 with TRBJ2-5; 7 positions agree with TRBD2. The CDR3 totals 14 residues. The V gene's germline CDR1 is SGHNT and CDR2 YYREEE (reference sequence). With V trimmed by 4 bases and J by 5 bases, 8 bases remained unmatched. The CDR3 nucleotides read TGTGCCAGCAGCGAGGGAGGGCCATTTGAGACCCAGTACTTC. It specifies CASSEGGPFETQYF.

V gene TRBV15 combines with J gene TRBJ2-5, with 9 bases lining up with TRBD1. Germline trimming cut 4 bases from V and 7 bases from J; bases unmatched to any gene: 13. This CDR3 has 16 amino acids. Germline V gene lookup returns CDR1 LNHNV and CDR2 YYDKDF (reference sequence). In DNA, the CDR3 is TGTGCCACCAGCACTGGCGACAGGGGGGCCTCTGCGACCCAGTACTTC. Encoded protein: CATSTGDRGASATQYF.

This clone came up a few times. The V and J genes are TRBV10-3 and TRBJ1-1; no definite D call. V was cut by 8 bases and J by 7 bases, with 14 bases left in between. Looked up from germline, CDR1 is ENHRY and CDR2 is SYGVKD. The CDR3 length is 12 residues. CDR3 sequence (DNA): TGTGCCATCGCGGGGTTGAACGGTGAAGCTTTCTTT. This gives the protein CAIAGLNGEAFF.

The chain uses TRBV19 and TRBJ2-2; D tentatively reads TRBD1 or TRBD2 (5 bases each). With 3 bases removed from V and 9 bases from J, the gap between germline ends came to 8 bases. CDR1 LNHDA and CDR2 SQIVND come from the germline V gene (reference sequence). The CDR3 sequence is 12 residues long. Here the CDR3 reads CASSIWGRELFF. The DNA for the CDR3 is TGTGCCAGTAGTATTTGGGGACGGGAGCTGTTTTTT.